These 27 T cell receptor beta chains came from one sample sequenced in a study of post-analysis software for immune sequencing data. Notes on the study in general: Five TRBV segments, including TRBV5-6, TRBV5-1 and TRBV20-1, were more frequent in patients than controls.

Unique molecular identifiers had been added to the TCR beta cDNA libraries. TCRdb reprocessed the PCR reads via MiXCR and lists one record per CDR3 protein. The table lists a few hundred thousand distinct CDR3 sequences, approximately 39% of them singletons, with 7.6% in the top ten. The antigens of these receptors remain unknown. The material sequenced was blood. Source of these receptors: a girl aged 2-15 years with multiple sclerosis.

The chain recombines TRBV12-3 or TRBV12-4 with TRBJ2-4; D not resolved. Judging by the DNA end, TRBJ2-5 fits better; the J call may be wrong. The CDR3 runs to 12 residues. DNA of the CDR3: TGTGCCAGCGGCGAGCCGGAAGAGACCCAGTACTTC. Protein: CASGEPEETQYF.

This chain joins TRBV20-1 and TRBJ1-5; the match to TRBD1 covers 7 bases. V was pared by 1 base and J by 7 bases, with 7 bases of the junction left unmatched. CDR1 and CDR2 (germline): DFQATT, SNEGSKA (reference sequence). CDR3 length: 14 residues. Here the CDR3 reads CSARGALGGQPQHF. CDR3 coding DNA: TGCAGTGCTAGAGGAGCCTTAGGGGGCCAGCCCCAGCATTTT.

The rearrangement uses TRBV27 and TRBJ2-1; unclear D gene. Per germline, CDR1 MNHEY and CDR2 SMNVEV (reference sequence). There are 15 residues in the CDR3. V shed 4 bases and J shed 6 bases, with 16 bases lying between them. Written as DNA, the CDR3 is TGTGCCAGCAGTTACCACCATGGGCCGGGCAATGAGCAGTTCTTC. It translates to CASSYHHGPGNEQFF.

The DNA of the CDR3 is TGTGCCAGCAGTTACGACAGGCTCGCGCAGCCCCAGCATTTT. Its translation is CASSYDRLAQPQHF. The J gene is TRBJ1-5, the V gene TRBV6-5, with D possibly being TRBD1 (6 bases). The CDR3 consists of 14 residues. Between the trimmed V and J ends, which lost 2 bases and 7 bases, there was a span of 12 bases. Per germline, CDR1 MNHEY and CDR2 SVGAGI.

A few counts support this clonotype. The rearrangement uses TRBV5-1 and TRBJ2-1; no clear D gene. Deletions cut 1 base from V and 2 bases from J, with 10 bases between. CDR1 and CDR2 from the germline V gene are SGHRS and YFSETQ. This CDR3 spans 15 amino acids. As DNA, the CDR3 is TGCGCCAGCAGCTTGCGCACTTTGACCTACAATGAGCAGTTCTTC. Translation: CASSLRTLTYNEQFF.

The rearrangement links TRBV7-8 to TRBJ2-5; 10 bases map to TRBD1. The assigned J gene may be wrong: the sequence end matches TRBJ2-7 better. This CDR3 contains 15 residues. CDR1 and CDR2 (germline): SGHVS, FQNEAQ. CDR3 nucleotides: TGTGCCAGCAGTTTCACCGGGACAGGGGTTTACGAGCAGTACTTC. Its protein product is CASSFTGTGVYEQYF.

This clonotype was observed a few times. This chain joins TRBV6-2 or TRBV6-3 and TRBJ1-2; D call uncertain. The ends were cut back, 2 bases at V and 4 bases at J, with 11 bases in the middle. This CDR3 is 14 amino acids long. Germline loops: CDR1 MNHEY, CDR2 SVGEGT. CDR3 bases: TGTGCCAGCAGTTACCAAGCACAGCTCTATGGCTACACCTTC. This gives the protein CASSYQAQLYGYTF.

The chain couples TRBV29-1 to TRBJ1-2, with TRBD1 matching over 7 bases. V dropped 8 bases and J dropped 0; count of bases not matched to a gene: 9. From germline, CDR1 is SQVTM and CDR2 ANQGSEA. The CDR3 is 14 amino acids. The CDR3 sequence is CSFWTGHSNYGYTF. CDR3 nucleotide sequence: TGCAGCTTTTGGACAGGCCATTCTAACTATGGCTACACCTTC.

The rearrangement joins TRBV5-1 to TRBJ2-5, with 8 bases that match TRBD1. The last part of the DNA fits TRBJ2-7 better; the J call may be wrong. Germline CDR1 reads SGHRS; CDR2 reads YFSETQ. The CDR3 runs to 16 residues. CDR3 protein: CASSLGDWAGGHEQYF. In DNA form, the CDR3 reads TGCGCCAGCAGCTTAGGGGATTGGGCAGGGGGCCACGAGCAGTACTTC.

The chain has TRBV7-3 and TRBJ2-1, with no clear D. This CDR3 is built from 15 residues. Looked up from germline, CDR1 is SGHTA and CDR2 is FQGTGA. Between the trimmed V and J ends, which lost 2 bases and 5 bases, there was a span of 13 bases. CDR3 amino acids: CASSLDHGPDNEQFF. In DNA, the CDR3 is TGTGCCAGCAGCTTAGACCACGGACCTGACAATGAGCAGTTCTTC.

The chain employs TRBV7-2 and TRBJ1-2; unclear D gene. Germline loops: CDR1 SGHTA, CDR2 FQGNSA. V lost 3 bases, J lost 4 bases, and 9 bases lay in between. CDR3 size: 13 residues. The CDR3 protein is CASSFWSFYGYTF. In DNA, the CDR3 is TGTGCCAGCAGCTTTTGGAGTTTCTATGGCTACACCTTC.

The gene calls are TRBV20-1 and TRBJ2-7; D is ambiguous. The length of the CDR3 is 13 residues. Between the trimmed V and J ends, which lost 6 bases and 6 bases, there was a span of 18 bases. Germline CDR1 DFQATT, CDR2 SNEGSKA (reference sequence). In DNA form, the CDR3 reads TGCAGTGCCCCCCCAAGGGATTCTGTCGAGCAGTACTTC. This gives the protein CSAPPRDSVEQYF.

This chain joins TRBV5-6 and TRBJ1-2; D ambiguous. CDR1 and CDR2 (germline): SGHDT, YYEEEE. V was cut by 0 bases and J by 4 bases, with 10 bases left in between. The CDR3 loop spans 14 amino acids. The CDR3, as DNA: TGTGCCAGCAGCTTGGCGTACGGAAGCTATGGCTACACCTTC. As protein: CASSLAYGSYGYTF. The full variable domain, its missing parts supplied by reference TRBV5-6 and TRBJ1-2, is DAGVTQSPTHLIKTRGQQVTLRCSPKSGHDTVSWYQQALGQGPQFIFQYYEEEERQRGNFPDRFSGHQFPNYSSELNVNALLLGDSALYLCASSLAYGSYGYTFGSGTRLTVV.

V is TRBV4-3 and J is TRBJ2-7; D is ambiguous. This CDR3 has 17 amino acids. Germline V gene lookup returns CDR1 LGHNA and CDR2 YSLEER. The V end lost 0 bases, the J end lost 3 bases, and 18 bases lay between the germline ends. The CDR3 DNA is TGCGCCAGCAGCCAAGATGGAAATCTGCTAGGTCACTACGAGCAGTACTTC. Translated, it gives CASSQDGNLLGHYEQYF.

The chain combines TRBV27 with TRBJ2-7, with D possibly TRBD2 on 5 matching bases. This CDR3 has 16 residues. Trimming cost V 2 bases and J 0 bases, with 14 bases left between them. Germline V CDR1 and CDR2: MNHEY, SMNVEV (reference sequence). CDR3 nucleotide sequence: TGTGCCAGCAGTTTAGAGGACTTGACCCACTCCTACGAGCAGTACTTC. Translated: CASSLEDLTHSYEQYF.

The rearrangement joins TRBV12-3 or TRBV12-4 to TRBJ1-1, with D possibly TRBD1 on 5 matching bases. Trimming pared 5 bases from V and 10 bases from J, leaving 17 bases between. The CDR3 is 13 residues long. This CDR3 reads CASSTDGGGVAFF. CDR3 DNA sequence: TGTGCCAGCAGTACGGACGGCGGGGGAGTAGCTTTCTTT.

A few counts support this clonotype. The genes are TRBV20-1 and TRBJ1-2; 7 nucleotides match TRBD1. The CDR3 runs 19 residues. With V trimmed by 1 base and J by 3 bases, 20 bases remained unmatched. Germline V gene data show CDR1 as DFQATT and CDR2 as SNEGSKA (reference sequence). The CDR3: CSARGAGDRFKPKDYGYTF. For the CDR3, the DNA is TGCAGTGCTAGAGGGGCGGGGGACAGATTTAAACCTAAAGACTATGGCTACACCTTC.

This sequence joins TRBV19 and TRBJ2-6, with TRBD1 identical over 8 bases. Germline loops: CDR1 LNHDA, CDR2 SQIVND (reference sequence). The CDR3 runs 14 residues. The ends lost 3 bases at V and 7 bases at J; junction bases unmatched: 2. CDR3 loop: CASSIGQGANVLTF. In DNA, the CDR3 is TGTGCCAGTAGTATCGGACAGGGAGCCAACGTCCTGACTTTC.

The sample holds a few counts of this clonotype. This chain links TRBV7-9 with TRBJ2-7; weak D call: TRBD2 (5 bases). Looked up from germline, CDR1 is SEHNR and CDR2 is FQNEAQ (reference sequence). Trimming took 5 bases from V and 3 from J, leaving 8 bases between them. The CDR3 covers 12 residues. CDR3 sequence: CASSKRYYEQYF. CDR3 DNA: TGTGCCAGCAGCAAGCGGTACTACGAGCAGTACTTC.

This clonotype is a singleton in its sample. DNA for the CDR3: TGCAGCGTCCGGGGGAGCGCTGCCTACGAGCAGTACTTC. It specifies CSVRGSAAYEQYF. This rearrangement joins TRBV20-1 to TRBJ2-7, with a tentative D call TRBD2 (6 bases). The germline V gene encodes CDR1 DFQATT and CDR2 SNEGSKA (reference sequence). The CDR3 sequence is 13 residues long.

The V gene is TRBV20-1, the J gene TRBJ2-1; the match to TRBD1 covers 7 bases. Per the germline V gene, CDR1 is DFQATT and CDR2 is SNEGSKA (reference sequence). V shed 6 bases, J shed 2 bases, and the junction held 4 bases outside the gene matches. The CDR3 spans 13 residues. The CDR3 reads CSATTGTYNEQFF. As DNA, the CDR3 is TGCAGTGCAACGACAGGGACCTACAATGAGCAGTTCTTC.

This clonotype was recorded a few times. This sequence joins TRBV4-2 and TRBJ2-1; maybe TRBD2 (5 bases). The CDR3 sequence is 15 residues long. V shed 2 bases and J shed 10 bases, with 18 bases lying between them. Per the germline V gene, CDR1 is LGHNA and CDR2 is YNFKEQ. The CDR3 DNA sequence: TGTGCCAGCAGCCAAACGACTACCCTTGTGCCCGAGCAGTTCTTC. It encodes CASSQTTTLVPEQFF.

CDR3: CASSYAGGFYGYTF. CDR3 nucleotide sequence: TGTGCCAGCAGCTATGCAGGGGGGTTCTATGGCTACACCTTC. The chain uses TRBV5-6 and TRBJ1-2; 7 bases line up with TRBD1. This CDR3 has 14 amino acids. Trimming cost V 3 bases and J 4 bases; bases outside gene matches: 6. Germline assignment: CDR1 SGHDT and CDR2 YYEEEE.

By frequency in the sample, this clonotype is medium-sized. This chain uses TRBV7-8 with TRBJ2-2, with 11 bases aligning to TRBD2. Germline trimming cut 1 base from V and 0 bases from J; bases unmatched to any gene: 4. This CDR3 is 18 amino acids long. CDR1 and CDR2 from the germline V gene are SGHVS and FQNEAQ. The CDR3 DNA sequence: TGTGCCAGCAGCTTAGGACTAGCGGGGCCCACGAACACCGGGGAGCTGTTTTTT. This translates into CASSLGLAGPTNTGELFF.

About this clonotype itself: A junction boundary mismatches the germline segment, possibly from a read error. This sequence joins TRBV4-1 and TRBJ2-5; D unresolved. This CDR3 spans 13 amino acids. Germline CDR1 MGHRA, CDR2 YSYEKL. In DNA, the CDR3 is TGCGCCAGCAGCCCCTGGGGTGTGGAGACCCAGTGCTTC. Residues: CASSPWGVETQCF.

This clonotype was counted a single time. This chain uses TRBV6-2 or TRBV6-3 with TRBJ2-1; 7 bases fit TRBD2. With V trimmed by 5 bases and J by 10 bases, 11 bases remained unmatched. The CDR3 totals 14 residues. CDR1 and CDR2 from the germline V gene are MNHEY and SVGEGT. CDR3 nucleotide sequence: TGTGCCAGCAGTAAACCCGGGACTACCGGAGAGCAGTTCTTC. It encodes CASSKPGTTGEQFF.

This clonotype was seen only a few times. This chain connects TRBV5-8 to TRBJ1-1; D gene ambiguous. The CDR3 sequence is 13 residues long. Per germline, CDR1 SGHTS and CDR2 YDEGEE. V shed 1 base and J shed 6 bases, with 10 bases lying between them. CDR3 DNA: TGTGCCAGCAGCTTGAATCGGATTTCTGAAGCTTTCTTT. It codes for CASSLNRISEAFF.